The source of this TCR beta chain is a study of blood T cells in healthy people across ages. A note on this clonotype: One junction end does not reproduce the germline sequence, and a read error may be involved.

Germline values: CDR1 KGHSH, CDR2 LQKENI. CDR3 size: 15 residues. The second PCR ran 7 to 11 cycles with a sample-barcoded 5' primer and J-beta primers. From the 5' RACE reads, TCRdb called clonotypes with MiXCR, one entry per CDR3 protein. Altogether about 680,000 distinct CDR3 sequences are present, 45% to 50% being singletons, with the ten largest covering about 32%. Sequencing input: blood. The chain carries TRBV18 and TRBJ1-1; weak D call: TRBD1 (6 bases). The receptor was derived from a woman aged 55-75 years in good health. CDR3 residues: CTSSPYGTSNTEAFF. The CDR3 DNA reads as TGTACCAGCTCACCTTACGGGACAAGCAACACTGAAGCTTTCTTT.